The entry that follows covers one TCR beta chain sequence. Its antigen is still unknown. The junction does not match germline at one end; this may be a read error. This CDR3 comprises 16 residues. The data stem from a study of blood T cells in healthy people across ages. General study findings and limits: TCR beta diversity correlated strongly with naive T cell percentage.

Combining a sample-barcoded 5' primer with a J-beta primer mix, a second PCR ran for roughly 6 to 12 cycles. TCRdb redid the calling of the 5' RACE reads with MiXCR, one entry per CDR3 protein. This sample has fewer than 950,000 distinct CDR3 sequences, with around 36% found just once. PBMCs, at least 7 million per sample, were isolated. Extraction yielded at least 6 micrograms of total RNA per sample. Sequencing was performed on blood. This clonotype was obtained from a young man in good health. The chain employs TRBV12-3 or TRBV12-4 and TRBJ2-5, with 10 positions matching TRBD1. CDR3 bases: TGTGTCAGCGGGGACAGGGGTGGGTCGACTCAAGAGACCCAGTACTTC. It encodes CVSGDRGGSTQETQYF.